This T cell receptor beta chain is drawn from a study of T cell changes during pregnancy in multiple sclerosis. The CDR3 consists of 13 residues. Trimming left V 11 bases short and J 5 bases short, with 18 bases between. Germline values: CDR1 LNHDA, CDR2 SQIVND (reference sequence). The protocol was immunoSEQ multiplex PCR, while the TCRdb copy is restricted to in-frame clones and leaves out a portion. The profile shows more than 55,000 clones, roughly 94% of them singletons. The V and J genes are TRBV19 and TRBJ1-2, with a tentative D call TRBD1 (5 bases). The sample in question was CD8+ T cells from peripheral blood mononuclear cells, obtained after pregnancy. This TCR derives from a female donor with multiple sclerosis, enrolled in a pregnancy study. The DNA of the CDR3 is TGTGCCTCCCAACCGGGGGGAGGATATGGCTACACCTTC. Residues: CASQPGGGYGYTF.